Shown below are 19 T cell receptor beta chains from a single sample sequenced in a study of blood T cell repertoires in COVID-19. Repertoires were generated with immunoSEQ multiplex PCR, while TCRdb's copy carries only in-frame clones and drops some. The table has about 250,000 clones, 85% seen once. Material: PBMCs or T cells enriched from blood (not recorded which). The receptor set was obtained from a woman between 50 and 59 years old with acute COVID-19.

The V call is TRBV3-1 (or the pseudogene TRBV3-2), the J call TRBJ1-1, with D unclear. Germline V gene data show CDR1 as LGHDT and CDR2 as YNNKEL (reference sequence). Trimming removed 0 bases from V and 1 base from J, with 6 bases in between. CDR3 length: 14 residues. The CDR3 bases are TGTGCCAGCAGCCAAGACAGGCCGAACACTGAAGCTTTCTTT. Amino acids: CASSQDRPNTEAFF.

This chain uses TRBV4-3 with TRBJ1-2; D is uncertain. Germline values: CDR1 LGHNA, CDR2 YSLEER. The CDR3 is 15 residues long. The germline V and J ends were trimmed by 0 bases and 2 bases, with 10 bases remaining between them. CDR3 coding DNA: TGCGCCAGCAGCCAAGAAGCCGCGGTGAACTATGGCTACACCTTC. It specifies CASSQEAAVNYGYTF.

The chain links TRBV19 to TRBJ1-2, with TRBD1 matching over 10 bases. Germline V gene data show CDR1 as LNHDA and CDR2 as SQIVND (reference sequence). The CDR3 has 16 residues. J was trimmed by 6 bases and V by 0 bases; bases with no gene match: 7. The CDR3 loop is CASSIDPWDRGDGYTF. The DNA of the CDR3 is TGTGCCAGTAGTATAGACCCTTGGGACAGGGGAGATGGCTACACCTTC.

This CDR3 is CASSYSSTAYSNQPQHF. CDR3 nucleotide sequence: TGTGCCAGCAGTTACTCGTCGACAGCTTATAGCAATCAGCCCCAGCATTTT. This rearrangement joins TRBV6-2 or TRBV6-3 to TRBJ1-5, with D possibly being TRBD1 (5 bases). The V end was cut by 0 bases, the J end by 0 bases, with 12 bases between. Germline assignment: CDR1 MNHEY and CDR2 SVGEGT. The CDR3 is 17 residues long.

V and J are TRBV7-9 and TRBJ1-1; 8 bases agree with TRBD1. V was pared by 5 bases and J by 6 bases, with 2 bases of the junction left unmatched. The germline gives CDR1 SEHNR, CDR2 FQNEAQ (reference sequence). There are 12 residues in the CDR3. CDR3 sequence reads: CASSPGQAEAFF. The DNA for the CDR3 is TGTGCCAGCAGCCCGGGACAGGCTGAAGCTTTCTTT.

The chain recombines TRBV18 with TRBJ1-1, with 9 bases that match TRBD1. J lost 1 base, V lost 2 bases, and 11 bases had no gene match. This CDR3 spans 18 amino acids. In germline, CDR1 is KGHSH, CDR2 LQKENI. CDR3 sequence: CASSPEDLGTGWNTEAFF. The DNA for the CDR3 is TGTGCCAGCTCACCAGAGGACCTTGGGACAGGGTGGAACACTGAAGCTTTCTTT.

The chain couples TRBV18 to TRBJ1-1; D is possibly TRBD1 (5 bases). The length of the CDR3 is 15 residues. Trimming took off 4 bases at V and 4 bases at J, with 16 bases between the two ends. Germline values: CDR1 KGHSH, CDR2 LQKENI. In DNA, the CDR3 is TGTGCCAGCTCACTGGGCAGGGTAAGCTCCACTGAAGCTTTCTTT. This translates into CASSLGRVSSTEAFF.

The chain links TRBV7-6 to TRBJ1-2; TRBD1 matches 9 bases. J gave up 3 bases and V 5 bases, and 4 bases lay outside the gene matches. The CDR3 is made up of 14 amino acids. Germline-derived CDR1 and CDR2 are SGHVS and FNYEAQ. The CDR3 spells CASSTGTGHYGYTF. In nucleotides, the CDR3 is TGTGCCAGCAGCACCGGGACAGGGCACTATGGCTACACCTTC.

The rearrangement joins TRBV4-3 to TRBJ2-3, with D hard to call. The CDR3 sequence is 13 residues long. From germline, CDR1 is LGHNA and CDR2 YSLEER. V lost 2 bases to trimming and J lost 4 bases, with 7 bases between them. The CDR3 spells CASSQIIPDTQYF. Written as DNA, the CDR3 is TGCGCCAGCAGCCAAATCATCCCAGATACGCAGTATTTT.

The chain uses TRBV5-4 and TRBJ2-1; tentatively, D is TRBD1 (5 bases). CDR1 and CDR2 (germline): SGHNT, YYREEE (reference sequence). The CDR3 has 15 amino acids. V gave up 2 bases and J gave up 7 bases, with 16 bases separating them. The CDR3 region is CASSLQARNPNEQFF. The CDR3 DNA follows: TGTGCCAGCAGCTTACAGGCAAGAAACCCTAATGAGCAGTTCTTC.

J is TRBJ1-1 and V is TRBV5-6; D unclear. This CDR3 spans 14 amino acids. V was shortened by 0 bases and J by 4 bases, with 10 bases between the two germline ends. From germline, CDR1 is SGHDT and CDR2 YYEEEE. The CDR3 is CASSLALRVTEAFF. CDR3 DNA sequence: TGTGCCAGCAGCTTGGCTCTGCGGGTCACTGAAGCTTTCTTT.

The chain combines TRBV7-9 with TRBJ1-1, with 7 bases identical to TRBD1. V shed 4 bases, J shed 7 bases, and the junction held 3 bases outside the gene matches. This CDR3 has 12 residues. Germline V CDR1 and CDR2: SEHNR, FQNEAQ (reference sequence). The CDR3 is CASSSGGVEAFF. The CDR3 DNA reads as TGTGCCAGCAGCTCAGGGGGAGTTGAAGCTTTCTTT.

The V call is TRBV7-9, the J call TRBJ1-3; D is unresolved. The CDR3 has 14 residues. CDR1 is SEHNR and CDR2 is FQNEAQ in the germline V gene (reference sequence). The ends were cut back, 5 bases at V and 3 bases at J, with 11 bases in the middle. This chain's CDR3 is CASSRAESGNTIYF. In DNA form, the CDR3 reads TGTGCCAGCAGCCGAGCGGAGAGTGGAAACACCATATATTTT.

This clone was detected only a few times. V gene TRBV5-6 combines with J gene TRBJ2-7; D is undetermined. Germline CDR1 reads SGHDT; CDR2 reads YYEEEE. Trimming stripped 3 bases from V and 3 bases from J, with 7 bases between. This CDR3 comprises 12 residues. Here the CDR3 reads CASSSQIYEQYF. DNA for the CDR3: TGTGCCAGCAGCTCACAGATCTACGAGCAGTACTTC.

The chain recombines TRBV18 with TRBJ1-1, with D uncertain. V was cut by 3 bases and J by 0 bases, with 8 bases left in between. CDR1 and CDR2 from the germline V gene are KGHSH and LQKENI. This CDR3 region has 14 residues. The CDR3 protein is CASSPFPVNTEAFF. For the CDR3, the DNA is TGTGCCAGCTCACCCTTCCCAGTGAACACTGAAGCTTTCTTT.

V is TRBV10-3 and J is TRBJ2-2; weak D call: TRBD2 (5 bases). With 7 bases removed from V and 0 bases from J, the gap between germline ends came to 12 bases. The germline V gene encodes CDR1 ENHRY and CDR2 SYGVKD. This CDR3 contains 15 residues. The CDR3 is CAITHRTANTGELFF. In DNA form, the CDR3 reads TGTGCCATCACCCATCGGACTGCGAACACCGGGGAGCTGTTTTTT.

This chain connects TRBV3-1 (or the pseudogene TRBV3-2) to TRBJ1-2, with D maybe TRBD1 (5 bases). The CDR3 runs 13 residues. Trimming pared 4 bases from V and 7 bases from J, leaving 13 bases between. The germline gives CDR1 LGHDT, CDR2 YNNKEL (reference sequence). In nucleotides, the CDR3 is TGTGCCAGCAGCCCCTCGGGGGTTCGTGGCTACACCTTC. This codes for CASSPSGVRGYTF.

The chain joins TRBV6-2 or TRBV6-3 to TRBJ2-7; tentatively, D is TRBD2 (5 bases). Germline V gene data show CDR1 as MNHEY and CDR2 as SVGEGT. Trimming removed 5 bases from V and 3 bases from J, with 5 bases in between. CDR3 size: 11 residues. In nucleotides, the CDR3 is TGTGCCAGCAGTGAGGGCTACGAGCAGTACTTC. It yields the protein CASSEGYEQYF.

The V gene is TRBV5-1, the J gene TRBJ2-2; D perhaps matches TRBD1 (5 bases). Germline CDR1 reads SGHRS; CDR2 reads YFSETQ. V was clipped by 4 bases and J by 3 bases, with 16 bases between them. The CDR3 spans 16 residues. The CDR3 is CASSPLNVGDTGELFF. Here the CDR3 DNA reads TGCGCCAGCAGCCCCCTAAACGTAGGGGACACCGGGGAGCTGTTTTTT.